The T cell receptor (beta chain) described here comes from a study of cytomegalovirus exposure and HLA in healthy donors. Broader study findings: Presence/absence analyses rested on an assumption that sequencing depth was roughly uniform across donors. Reportedly, fewer N-insertions than the approximately 680-donor mean appeared in an Asian-associated ancestry cluster in a later analysis.

The primer mix had 60 Vbeta and 13 Jbeta primers. Clones were read by immunoSEQ multiplex PCR, and TCRdb kept only the in-frame ones, dropping some. Of 70,000 to 95,000 clones in the sample, around 75% are singletons; the top ten hold approximately 15%. Trimming removed 3 bases from V and 2 bases from J, with 17 bases in between. The CDR3 has 16 amino acids. Germline CDR1 reads SGHRS; CDR2 reads YFSETQ. Concerning this clone: No antigen is known for it.

The chain is built from TRBV5-1 and TRBJ2-5; perhaps TRBD1 as D (7 bases). The origin of this receptor is a middle-aged woman in good health and CMV-seropositive. Sequencing was carried out using PBMCs. CDR3 region: CASSSGGTGEQETQYF. DNA of the CDR3: TGCGCCAGCAGCTCAGGGGGGACCGGTGAGCAAGAGACCCAGTACTTC.